This is a list of T cell receptor beta chains from one sample in a study of T cell repertoires in cytomegalovirus infection. TCRdb redid the calling of the reads with MiXCR, one entry per CDR3 protein. The table lists 200,000 to 250,000 distinct CDR3 sequences, around 40% of them singletons. For these receptors, no antigen is known. The source material was CD8+ T cells from cultured PBMCs, sampled from culture after CMV antigen stimulation. The receptors derive from a human donor in good health (CMV status not recorded). Some clones in this sample may be carry-over from other donors' samples. The CDR3 runs from the conserved cysteine through the conserved F or W. D genes are given only for firm matches. Clone size appears in some rows only: once, few, many, or a class for an expanded clone.

>-|TRBJ2-7|-|TRBV27
TGTGCCAGCAGTTCGATACGGGGGGAGCAGTACTTC
CASSSIRGEQYF
>-|TRBJ2-2|TRBD1|TRBV11-2
TGTGCCAGCAGCCCCTACGGACAGGCAACCGGGGAGATGTTTTTT
CASSPYGQATGEMFF
>few|TRBJ2-3|-|TRBV20-1
TGCAGTGCTCGTCCCCGGGGGGCCCGCACAGATACGCAGTATTTT
CSARPRGARTDTQYF
>few|TRBJ2-1|-|TRBV4-1
TGCGCCAGCAGCCTCCCTCCTCAGGGTCCCTCCAATGAGCAGTTCTTC
CASSLPPQGPSNEQFF
>few|TRBJ2-2|TRBD2|TRBV7-8
TGTGCCAGCAGCTTAGAGGCTAGCGGGGACACCGGGGAGCTGTTTTTT
CASSLEASGDTGELFF
>-|TRBJ2-1|-|TRBV5-1
TGCGCCAGCAGCTTGGGACATTTGGGGAATGAGCAGTTCTTC
CASSLGHLGNEQFF
>-|TRBJ1-1|-|TRBV2
TGTGCCAGCAGGCGAAGGGGTGGACAGAACACTGAAGCTTTCTTT
CASRRRGGQNTEAFF
>-|TRBJ1-5|TRBD1|TRBV19
TGTGCCAGTAGTGTCGGGACAGGGGGCCTCATGGCCGGGAATCAGCCCCAGCATTTT
CASSVGTGGLMAGNQPQHF
>-|TRBJ2-3|-|TRBV29-1
TGCAGCGTTGAAGCATCGAACTCGGGGATGACAGATACGCAGTATTTT
CSVEASNSGMTDTQYF
>-|TRBJ1-5|-|TRBV27
TGTGCCAGCAGGGCTGCGATAAATCAGCCCCAGCATTTT
CASRAAINQPQHF
>few|TRBJ2-2|TRBD2|TRBV28
TGTGCCAGCCAGAGGACTAGCGGGGTCACCGGGGAGCTGTTTTTT
CASQRTSGVTGELFF
>few|TRBJ1-1|-|TRBV7-9
TGTGCCAGCAGCTTAGTCGCTGAGAACACTGAAGCTTTCTTT
CASSLVAENTEAFF
>few|TRBJ2-1|-|TRBV7-8
TGTGCCAGCAGCTTAGTAGGTAGCGGCAATGAGCAGTTCTTC
CASSLVGSGNEQFF
>-|TRBJ2-1|-|TRBV7-6
TGTGCCAGCAGCCTAGCCTCTTTGAATGAGCAGTTCTTC
CASSLASLNEQFF
>-|TRBJ2-7|TRBD2|TRBV3-1
TGTGCCAGCAGCCACCACTCCTTAGCGGGGGCCCAGGGGGAGCAGTACTTC
CASSHHSLAGAQGEQYF
>-|TRBJ1-2|-|TRBV10-3
TGTGCCATCCCCGGCGGTAACTATGGCTACACCTTC
CAIPGGNYGYTF
>few|TRBJ1-1|TRBD1|TRBV7-8
TGTGCCAGCAGCCCCCGGGGACAGGGAGTCATGAACACTGAAGCTTTCTTT
CASSPRGQGVMNTEAFF
>-|TRBJ2-7|-|TRBV20-1
TGCAGTGCTAGAGAGATCCCCAGTTATTCCTACGAGCAGTACTTC
CSAREIPSYSYEQYF
>-|TRBJ2-3|-|TRBV27
TGTGCCAGCAGTCCCCGGGATCCAGGGGCAGATACGCAGTATTTT
CASSPRDPGADTQYF
>-|TRBJ2-1|TRBD2|TRBV6-6
TGTGCCAGCAGTGGGGGAGGGCTCCCCTCCTACAATGAGCAGTTCTTC
CASSGGGLPSYNEQFF
>-|TRBJ2-7|-|TRBV9
TGTGCCAGCAGCGTAGGGGGTGCCCACTCCTACGAGCAGTACTTC
CASSVGGAHSYEQYF
>few|TRBJ2-3|-|TRBV28
TGTGCCAGCAGTTTGGCCGGGACAAGCACAGATACGCAGTATTTT
CASSLAGTSTDTQYF
>-|TRBJ1-1|TRBD1|TRBV28
TGTGCCAGCAAAGGGACAGGGGAAATGAACACTGAAGCTTTCTTT
CASKGTGEMNTEAFF
>-|TRBJ2-5|-|TRBV4-3
TGCGCCAGCAGCCAACCACGGGGGGAGACCCAGTACTTC
CASSQPRGETQYF
>few|TRBJ2-3|-|TRBV11-2
TGTGCCAGCAGCTTAGTCGGGAGCGACACAGATACGCAGTATTTT
CASSLVGSDTDTQYF
>few|TRBJ2-7|-|TRBV19
TGTGCCAGTAGCTCGCCTATCGGGGCGGGAACAGGATACGAGCAGTACTTC
CASSSPIGAGTGYEQYF
>-|TRBJ1-1|-|TRBV6-1
TGTGCCAGCAGTGAAACGTACACTGAAGCTTTCTTT
CASSETYTEAFF
>-|TRBJ1-5|-|TRBV7-8
TGTGCCAGCAGCTCGCTCCGGGGGGGAGGTCAGCCCCAGCATTTT
CASSSLRGGGQPQHF
>-|TRBJ1-2|-|TRBV15
TGTGCCACCAGCAGGGACATAGGGACCTCCAAGGGAGCTAACTATGGCTACACCTTC
CATSRDIGTSKGANYGYTF
>-|TRBJ2-4|TRBD2|TRBV13
TGTGCCAGCAGCAAACGACTAGCGGGAGGGCTTGAGGCTCTAGCCAAAAACATTCAGTACTTC
CASSKRLAGGLEALAKNIQYF
>-|TRBJ1-1|-|TRBV20-1
TGCAGTGCTAGCGACCGGGGGGTCATGAACACTGAAGCTTTCTTT
CSASDRGVMNTEAFF
>-|TRBJ2-2|-|TRBV7-9
TGTGCCAGCAGCCCCCCCGTTGGGCAGGGTAACACCGGGGAGCTGTTTTTT
CASSPPVGQGNTGELFF
>-|TRBJ2-2|TRBD1|TRBV27
TGTGCCAGCAAGGACAGGGGTACTAACACCGGGGAGCTGTTTTTT
CASKDRGTNTGELFF
>few|TRBJ2-3|TRBD2|TRBV7-8
TGTGCCAGCAGCCTCCAGGATAGCGGGACCGCAGATACGCAGTATTTT
CASSLQDSGTADTQYF
>once|TRBJ2-2|-|TRBV20-1
TGCAGTGCTAGAGCGGCCGGGGAGCTGTTTTTT
CSARAAGELFF
>few|TRBJ2-1|TRBD1|TRBV7-8
TGTGCCAGCAGCATTGGACAGGGGGCAGGGGAGCAGTTCTTC
CASSIGQGAGEQFF
>-|TRBJ1-2|-|TRBV9
TGTGCCAGCAGCGTAGCTGACGGGTTTAACTATGGCTACACCTTC
CASSVADGFNYGYTF
>few|TRBJ2-2|-|TRBV12-3/TRBV12-4
TGTGCCAGCAGTTTCCCCAGGGGACCGAACACCGGGGAGCTGTTTTTT
CASSFPRGPNTGELFF
>once|TRBJ2-1|TRBD1|TRBV9
TGTGCCAGCAGCGTAGCGGCTGGACAGGCGGACGAGCAGTTCTTC
CASSVAAGQADEQFF
>-|TRBJ1-5|TRBD1|TRBV20-1
TGCAGTGCTGTCCAGGGGGACGGTCGGATCGGTCAGCCCCAGCATTTT
CSAVQGDGRIGQPQHF
>many|TRBJ2-1|-|TRBV7-6
TGTGCCAGCAGCTTAGCCCCATCGAATGAGCAGTTCTTC
CASSLAPSNEQFF
>-|TRBJ2-7|TRBD1|TRBV7-6
TGTGCCAGCATGGGGACAGGGCCAGCGGGATCCTCCTACGAGCAGTACTTC
CASMGTGPAGSSYEQYF
>-|TRBJ2-7|-|TRBV7-8
TGTGCCAGCAGCCCTGGGATGTTGGGGGGTGAAGCCTCCTACGAGCAGTACTTC
CASSPGMLGGEASYEQYF
>many|TRBJ2-2|-|TRBV7-6
TGTGCCAGCAGCTCCAGGGCTAACACCGGGGAGCTGTTTTTT
CASSSRANTGELFF
>-|TRBJ2-1|-|TRBV10-3
TGTGCCACCTGGGGGACTTCGGACTACAATGAGCAGTTCTTC
CATWGTSDYNEQFF
>-|TRBJ2-7|TRBD2|TRBV7-3
TGTGCCAGCAGCTTAAACGGGGGGGAGAGCTCCTACGAGCAGTACTTC
CASSLNGGESSYEQYF
>-|TRBJ2-7|TRBD1|TRBV11-3
TGTGCCAGCAGCTCCACAGGGGGGTCCTACGAGCAGTACTTC
CASSSTGGSYEQYF
>-|TRBJ2-1|-|TRBV7-8
TGTGCCAGCAGCTTAAGGGGTGGGGTTCCCTACAATGAGCAGTTCTTC
CASSLRGGVPYNEQFF
>-|TRBJ1-5|-|TRBV14
TGTGCCAGCAGCCCCACAGGTGATAGCAATCAGCCCCAGCATTTT
CASSPTGDSNQPQHF
>-|TRBJ1-2|-|TRBV11-2
TGTGCCAGCAGCCCCCACCGGGACAAAGACCGTCGGGGCTACACCTTC
CASSPHRDKDRRGYTF